Detailed here is one TCR beta chain. A read error may produce the germline difference seen at one junction end. Germline-derived CDR1 and CDR2 are SGHDT and YYEEEE. The CDR3 is made up of 12 amino acids. The table came from immunoSEQ multiplex PCR; TCRdb's copy has only in-frame clones and leaves some out. Among 400,000 or so clones, approximately 90% were seen once, and the ten largest hold 1% to 1.3%. This entry belongs to a study of blood T cell repertoires in COVID-19. Background on the study: The United States, Italy and Spain were the sources of the acute and convalescent COVID-19 samples.

The clonotype comes from a man aged 30 to 45 who had recovered from COVID-19. The genes are TRBV5-6 and TRBJ1-5; D remains unclear. The specimen sequenced was PBMCs or T cells enriched from blood (not recorded which). The CDR3 loop reads CASSLYHGDKYF. CDR3 nucleotide sequence: TGTGCCAGCAGCTTGTATCACGGGGATAAGTATTTT.